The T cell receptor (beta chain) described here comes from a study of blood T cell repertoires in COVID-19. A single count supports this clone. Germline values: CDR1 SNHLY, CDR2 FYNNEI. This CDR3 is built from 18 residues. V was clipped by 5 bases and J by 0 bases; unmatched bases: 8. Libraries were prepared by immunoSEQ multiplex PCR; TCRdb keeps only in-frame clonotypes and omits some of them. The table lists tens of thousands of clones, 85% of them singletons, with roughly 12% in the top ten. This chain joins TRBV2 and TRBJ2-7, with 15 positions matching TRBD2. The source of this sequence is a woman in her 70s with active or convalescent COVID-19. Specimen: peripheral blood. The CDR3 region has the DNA TGTGCCAGCAGTAAACCGGGACTAGCGGGGGGACACTCCTACGAGCAGTACTTC. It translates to CASSKPGLAGGHSYEQYF. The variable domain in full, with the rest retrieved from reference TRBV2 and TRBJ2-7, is EPEVTQTPSHQVTQMGQEVILRCVPISNHLYFYWYRQILGQKVEFLVSFYNNEISEKSEIFDDQFSVERPDGSNFTLKIRSTKLEDSAMYFCASSKPGLAGGHSYEQYFGPGTRLTVT.